This TCR beta chain derives from a study of a mutant IDH1 vaccine in newly diagnosed glioma. As for the study in general: Among treated patients, about 60% were male and roughly 40% female, and mean age was 40.4 years. Before enrollment, patients got radiotherapy alone, temozolomide alone, or mostly the combination. Study-level points and caveats: Pseudoprogression looked unconnected to shifts in top peripheral T cell clonotypes. Vaccination induced immune responses in about 92% of patients.

In regard to this clone: Its antigen is undetermined.

Repertoires were generated with immunoSEQ multiplex PCR, while TCRdb's copy carries only in-frame clones and drops some. This table holds about 35,000 clones, approximately 86% found once. The CDR3 spans 13 residues. Germline-derived CDR1 and CDR2 are GTSNPN and SVGIG (reference sequence). With 3 bases removed from V and 4 bases from J, the gap between germline ends came to 10 bases. The time point here: baseline, week 1 (first vaccination visit). Treatment denoted: pre-vaccination baseline after standard-of-care therapy. The starting material was PBMCs, obtained from a glioma patient treated with radiotherapy, temozolomide or both. The chain carries TRBV30 and TRBJ1-5; perhaps TRBD1 as D (5 bases). The receptor comes from a woman between 35 and 50 years old with glioma. In DNA form, the CDR3 reads TGTGCCTGGAGCATACAGGAGAATCAGCCCCAGCATTTT. This sequence encodes CAWSIQENQPQHF. Full variable domain (missing parts from reference TRBV30 and TRBJ1-5): SQTIHQWPATLVQPVGSPLSLECTVEGTSNPNLYWYRQAAGRGLQLLFYSVGIGQISSEVPQNLSASRPQDRQFILSSKKLLLSDSGFYLCAWSIQENQPQHFGDGTRLSIL.